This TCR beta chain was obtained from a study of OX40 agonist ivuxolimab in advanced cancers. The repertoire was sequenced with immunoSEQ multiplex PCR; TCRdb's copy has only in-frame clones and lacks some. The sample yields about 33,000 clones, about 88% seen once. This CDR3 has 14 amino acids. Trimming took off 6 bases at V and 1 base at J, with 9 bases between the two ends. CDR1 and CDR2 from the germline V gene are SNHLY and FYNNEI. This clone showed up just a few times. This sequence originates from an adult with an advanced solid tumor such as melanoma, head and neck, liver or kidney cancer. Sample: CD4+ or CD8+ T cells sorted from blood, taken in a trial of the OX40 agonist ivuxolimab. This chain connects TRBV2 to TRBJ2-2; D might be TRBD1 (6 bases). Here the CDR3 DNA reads TGTGCCAGCAGATTACAGGGGAACACCGGGGAGCTGTTTTTT. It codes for CASRLQGNTGELFF.